The subject of this entry is one TCR beta chain. Germline assignment: CDR1 SGDLS and CDR2 YYNGEE. V was clipped by 0 bases and J by 2 bases; unmatched bases: 5. CDR3 length: 16 amino acids. The data were obtained in a study of blood T cell repertoires in COVID-19. The wider study: Sites in the United States, Italy and Spain provided acute and convalescent COVID-19 samples.

The assay was immunoSEQ multiplex PCR, and TCRdb's table has in-frame clones only and misses some. This sample has 150,000 to 200,000 clones, with about 92% found just once. The sample comprised peripheral blood. The sequence was obtained from a man in his fifties or sixties with active or convalescent COVID-19. This chain uses TRBV9 with TRBJ1-2, with TRBD1 identical over 9 bases. In DNA, the CDR3 is TGTGCCAGCAGCGTAGGACAGGGGACAGGGAACTATGGCTACACCTTC. Its translation is CASSVGQGTGNYGYTF.